This T cell receptor (beta chain) was documented in a study of OX40 agonist ivuxolimab in advanced cancers. About the study as a whole: The costimulatory receptor OX40 (CD134) was targeted by ivuxolimab, a fully human IgG2 agonistic monoclonal antibody. The purpose of peripheral TCRbeta sequencing was to test whether ivuxolimab changed TCR sequence diversity and led to clonal T-cell expansion. Partial responses occurred in three dose-escalation patients, of whom one had hepatocellular carcinoma and two had cutaneous melanoma. A male proportion of nearly 85% and a mean age of 60 years, ranging from 23 to 79, were recorded for the dose-escalation cohort. Intravenous ivuxolimab was administered to patients every 2 weeks at six dose levels: 0.01, 0.1, 0.3, 1.5, 3 and 10 mg/kg. Of the roughly 54 patients in dose escalation, approximately 20 had hepatocellular carcinoma, some 15 had melanoma, 9 had renal cell carcinoma and 9 had head and neck cancer. The monotherapy dose-escalation portion (N of about 50 patients) of the phase I ivuxolimab trial is reported in the paper. Patients were allowed to have had prior anti-PD-1, anti-PD-L1 or anti-CTLA-4 therapy, and approximately 40% of the dose-escalation patients had been treated with checkpoint inhibitors.

For sequencing of the TCRbeta CDR3 region, genomic DNA was extracted from the sorted cells. The immunoSEQ Assay was used for sequencing of TCRbeta CDR3 regions. The source is immuneACCESS, and TCRdb retained only in-frame sequences with V and J called. Part of the clones is not carried over; for the studies checked, unresolved V genes explain less than half of this, and the remainder is unexplained. The sample table contains 70,000 to 95,000 clones; only one count was recorded for about 80% of them. Approximately 1.7% of the sample belongs to the ten largest clones. Patients with a history of autoimmune disease or receiving systemic immunosuppression were excluded from the trial. Peripheral blood for TCR sequencing was drawn from every dose cohort at baseline, at cycle 4 day 1 and at cycle 7 day 1. Samples came from an open-label, multicenter, first-in-human phase I dose-escalation trial of ivuxolimab. Adults with locally advanced or metastatic melanoma, renal cell carcinoma, hepatocellular carcinoma or head and neck squamous cell carcinoma were enrolled in the trial. Before TCR sequencing, CD4+ T cells and CD8+ T cells were sorted from peripheral blood as separate populations.

A remark on this clone: Its antigen is not yet known. Base qualities are not at hand, and no much larger clone is one base apart.

Trimmed from V: 4 bases; trimmed from J: 7 bases; junction bases lacking a gene match: 6. In the germline V gene, CDR1 corresponds to SQVTM and CDR2 to ANQGSEA. The CDR3 runs 14 amino acids, cysteine and phenylalanine included. Only the CDR3 part of the read is kept: 42 bases, read in frame from the first base. Broader findings and caveats from the paper: After ivuxolimab, more expanded clones were found on average in CD8+ T cells than in CD4+ T cells. Low levels of normalized T-cell clonal expansion were also seen in some patients who did not respond. At doses of 0.1 to 3.0 mg/kg, clonal expansion of both CD4+ and CD8+ T cells in blood was seen between baseline and week 6. Antigen specificity was not determined for the clonally expanded peripheral T cells. In the 0.1-3.0 mg/kg groups, partial responders were among the patients with the lowest normalized peripheral clonal expansion, particularly in CD8+ T cells.

The specimen comprised CD4+ or CD8+ T cells sorted from blood, sampled in a trial of the OX40 agonist ivuxolimab. This clonotype originated in an adult with an advanced solid tumor such as melanoma, head and neck, liver or kidney cancer. The chain uses TRBV29-1 and TRBJ2-7, and TRBD2 aligns with 14 junction nucleotides. For the CDR3, the sequence is CSVVGLAGAGEQYF. The bases are TGCAGCGTTGTGGGACTAGCGGGGGCGGGGGAGCAGTACTTC.